A selection of T cell receptor beta chains follows, all from one sample in a study of cytomegalovirus exposure and HLA in healthy donors. TCRdb keeps only in-frame clones here, not all; method: immunoSEQ multiplex PCR. The sample holds about 98,000 clones, 87% seen once. The sequencing input was PBMCs. Receptor source: a woman aged 25-40 years in good health and CMV-seronegative. Each CDR3 is given without its conserved first and last residue. The order of the fields is clone size, V gene, J gene, CDR3 protein. The listing skips clone size in some rows; elsewhere it reads once, few, many or a size class.

>-|TRBV7-9|TRBJ1-2
ASSLEADSYGYT
>-|TRBV10-2|TRBJ1-5
ASRGGNQPQH
>-|TRBV10-3|TRBJ1-2
AISYGEGYT
>-|TRBV7-9|TRBJ1-1
ASSAAPDTEAF
>few|TRBV19|TRBJ2-2
ASKLGTSQNTGELF
>once|TRBV4-3|TRBJ2-4
ASSRGQGKNIQY
>once|TRBV19|TRBJ1-6
ASSPPGYSPLH
>once|TRBV5-4|TRBJ1-2
ASSLDGGYGYT
>-|TRBV19|TRBJ2-7
ASSIWDRETREQY
>-|TRBV19|TRBJ2-1
ASSISGSDYDNEQF
>-|TRBV2|TRBJ1-5
ASRGGEQPQH
>-|TRBV9|TRBJ2-5
ASSAGLAEETQY
>-|TRBV4-2|TRBJ2-2
ASSQVPLGTSTGELF
>-|TRBV2|TRBJ1-1
ASSEARDTEAF
>-|TRBV13|TRBJ2-2
ASSPGTSLIPNTGELF